This T cell receptor (beta chain) is drawn from a study of early T cells in non-severe SARS-CoV-2 infection. Unique molecular identifiers were attached to individual cDNA molecules. TCRdb fed the 5' RACE reads into MiXCR, producing one record per CDR3 protein. The sample records around 76,000 distinct CDR3 sequences, roughly 15% being singletons. The germline gives CDR1 DFQATT, CDR2 SNEGSKA (reference sequence). This CDR3 contains 15 residues. Deletions cut 0 bases from V and 3 bases from J, with 11 bases between. General study points: Anti-spike CD8 specificities were favored by VDJdb matching, whose results missed private and CD4 specificities.

This clonotype was observed many times. What it binds is unknown. Sequenced here: whole blood, sampled at baseline. The TCR sequence derives from an adult who was a healthcare worker with PCR-confirmed SARS-CoV-2 infection or an uninfected control (not recorded which). This chain links TRBV20-1 with TRBJ2-2; D not resolved. CDR3 sequence: CSARDGRLDTGELFF. For the CDR3, the DNA is TGCAGTGCTAGAGACGGACGGTTGGACACCGGGGAGCTGTTTTTT.